Included here is one TCR beta chain sequence, with context. CDR3 length: 13 amino acids. V dropped 4 bases and J dropped 8 bases, with 14 bases sitting between them. CDR1 is SNHLY and CDR2 is FYNNEI in the germline V gene. The data derive from a study of blood T cell repertoires in COVID-19. The table came from immunoSEQ multiplex PCR; TCRdb's copy has only in-frame clones and leaves some out. Altogether roughly 34,000 clones are present, 90% being singletons, with the ten largest covering roughly a fifth. Sequencing was done on a sample of peripheral blood. This clonotype originated in a man older than 75 with acute or convalescent COVID-19. V usage is TRBV2 and J usage is TRBJ1-2, with no clear D. The CDR3 DNA is TGTGCCAGCAGTGGTATCCCAGTCGGGGGCTACACCTTC. Its translation: CASSGIPVGGYTF.